This T cell receptor (beta chain) emerged from a study of T-cell reconstitution after alpha-beta-depleted transplantation in children. Whole-study results and caveats: The high TCRbeta diversity at day 60 in some patients came from surviving recipient T cells and thymic progenitors. Hyperexpanded clones declined; after one year, newly produced T cells mostly supplied diversity. Reports say that about two months after transplant, the alpha-beta T cells came out of several hundred graft clones that had expanded.

CDR3 size: 10 residues. Germline assignment: CDR1 SGDLS and CDR2 YYNGEE. V gave up 3 bases and J gave up 7 bases, with 2 bases separating them. This clonotype came up many times. No antigen is known for it. Unique molecular identifiers were used to barcode this TCRbeta library. TCRdb ran MiXCR on the PCR reads and lists one entry per CDR3 protein. This sample has about 100,000 distinct CDR3 sequences, with about 6.4% found just once. The clonotype originates from a male patient aged 2-10 years who had a stem cell transplant for acute lymphoblastic leukemia, so the T cells may come from the graft donor. The material sequenced was PBMCs, mostly from graft donor cells, taken 360 days after TCRalphabeta/CD19-depleted stem cell transplant. The chain is built from TRBV9 and TRBJ2-1; D gene unclear. This CDR3 reads CASSGNEQFF. The CDR3, as DNA: TGTGCCAGCAGCGGAAATGAGCAGTTCTTC.